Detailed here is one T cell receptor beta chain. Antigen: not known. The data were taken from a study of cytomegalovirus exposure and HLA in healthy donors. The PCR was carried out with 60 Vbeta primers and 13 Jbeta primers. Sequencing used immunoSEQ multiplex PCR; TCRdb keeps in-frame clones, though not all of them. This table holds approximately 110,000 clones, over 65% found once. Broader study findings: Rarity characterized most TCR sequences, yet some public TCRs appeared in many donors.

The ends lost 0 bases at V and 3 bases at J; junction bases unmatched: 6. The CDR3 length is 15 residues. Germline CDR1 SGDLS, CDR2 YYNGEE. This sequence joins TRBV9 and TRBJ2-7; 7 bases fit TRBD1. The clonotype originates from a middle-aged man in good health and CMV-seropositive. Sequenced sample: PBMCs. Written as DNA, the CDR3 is TGTGCCAGCAGCGTAGATCCCCAGGGGGTCTACGAGCAGTACTTC. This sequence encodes CASSVDPQGVYEQYF.